The clone carrying this TCR beta chain was counted between two and nine times. The sample originates from a study of blood T cell repertoires in COVID-19. Across the whole study: Sources were T cells, B-cell-depleted T cells, or PBMCs; the material itself was cDNA or gDNA.

In the authors' workflow: Estimation of nucleated cell counts relied on the amplification of reference gene primers. Measured with immunoSEQ multiplex PCR; TCRdb has only the in-frame clones, and not every one. D and trimming come from the DNA, and the V and J calls and clone size come from that table. The sample has over 100,000 clones, about 79% seen once. This CDR3 spans 16 amino acids. Deletions cut 0 bases from V and 4 bases from J, with 15 bases between. The germline gives CDR1 LNHDA, CDR2 SQIVND (reference sequence). Sequencing was performed on peripheral blood. The chain uses TRBV19 and TRBJ1-2, with unresolved D. The sequence came from a woman older than 75 with active or convalescent COVID-19. The CDR3 spells CASSIDHQARRYGYTF. The CDR3 DNA sequence: TGTGCCAGTAGTATAGATCACCAGGCCAGACGCTATGGCTACACCTTC. The variable domain in full, with the rest retrieved from reference TRBV19 and TRBJ1-2, is DGGITQSPKYLFRKEGQNVTLSCEQNLNHDAMYWYRQDPGQGLRLIYYSQIVNDFQKGDIAEGYSVSREKKESFPLTVTSAQKNPTAFYLCASSIDHQARRYGYTFGSGTRLTVV.